A single sample is the source of the 32 T cell receptor beta chains below, sequenced in a study of blood T cell repertoires in COVID-19. Clones were sequenced by immunoSEQ multiplex PCR, and TCRdb holds only the in-frame ones, with some missing. The repertoire holds 49,000 or so clones, with around 83% as singletons. Sequencing was done on a sample of peripheral blood. These receptors originate from a man in his sixties with active COVID-19.

The CDR3: CASSRTYEQYF. CDR3 nucleotides: TGTGCCAGCAGCCGGACATACGAGCAGTACTTC. The chain uses TRBV12-3 or TRBV12-4 and TRBJ2-7, with D perhaps matching TRBD1 (5 bases). The ends were cut back, 6 bases at V and 4 bases at J, with 7 bases in the middle. This CDR3 is 11 amino acids long.

The chain employs TRBV11-1 and TRBJ2-2; TRBD2 is a possible D gene (5 bases). Germline V lookup: CDR1 SGHAT, CDR2 FQDESV (reference sequence). The ends were cut back, 2 bases at V and 0 bases at J, with 7 bases in the middle. The CDR3 extends over 15 amino acids. As DNA, the CDR3 is TGTGCCAGCAGCTTAAACGGGGCGAACACCGGGGAGCTGTTTTTT. Its translation is CASSLNGANTGELFF.

CDR3 sequence reads: CASSHRGGYNEQFF. The CDR3 DNA sequence: TGTGCCAGCAGCCACCGGGGGGGATACAATGAGCAGTTCTTC. The rearrangement joins TRBV3-1 (or the pseudogene TRBV3-2) to TRBJ2-1, with 8 bases matching TRBD2. Germline CDR1 LGHDT, CDR2 YNNKEL (reference sequence). The junction had 2 bases not matched to a gene; V was cut back by 3 bases and J by 4 bases. The CDR3 is made up of 14 amino acids.

The V call is TRBV19, the J call TRBJ1-6; 7 positions match TRBD1. The V segment lost 6 bases and the J segment 7 bases; nucleotides outside the gene matches: 6. Germline CDR1 is LNHDA and CDR2 is SQIVND (reference sequence). The CDR3 has 14 amino acids. Here the CDR3 reads CASRPGTANSPLHF. The CDR3 DNA is TGTGCCAGTAGGCCCGGGACAGCCAATTCACCCCTCCACTTT.

The chain joins TRBV7-3 to TRBJ2-1, with 7 bases identical to TRBD2. Trimming removed 4 bases from V and 2 bases from J; junction bases left unmatched: 2. The CDR3 sequence is 14 residues long. Germline CDR1 SGHTA, CDR2 FQGTGA. The CDR3 loop reads CASSSGLAYNEQFF. The DNA for the CDR3 is TGTGCCAGCAGCTCCGGACTAGCCTACAATGAGCAGTTCTTC.

The V and J genes are TRBV4-1 and TRBJ2-7; D gene unclear. This CDR3 is built from 12 residues. V shed 5 bases and J shed 4 bases, with 9 bases lying between them. The germline gives CDR1 MGHRA, CDR2 YSYEKL. The CDR3 region is CASSNQIYEQYF. In nucleotides, the CDR3 is TGCGCCAGCAGCAATCAAATTTACGAGCAGTACTTC.

The V and J genes are TRBV2 and TRBJ1-1, with TRBD1 as a possible D gene (5 bases). The V gene lost 3 bases and the J gene lost 4 bases, with 9 bases spanning the gap. CDR3 length: 13 amino acids. Looked up from germline, CDR1 is SNHLY and CDR2 is FYNNEI. The CDR3, as DNA: TGTGCCAGCAGTGACTTGGGGGGCACTGAAGCTTTCTTT. Translating gives CASSDLGGTEAFF.

A few counts support this clone. The chain recombines TRBV2 with TRBJ1-5; 10 positions agree with TRBD1. Germline trimming cut 5 bases from V and 4 bases from J; bases unmatched to any gene: 5. The germline gives CDR1 SNHLY, CDR2 FYNNEI. The CDR3 is made up of 15 amino acids. The CDR3 sequence is CASSSGQGGNQPQHF. The CDR3 bases are TGTGCCAGCAGTAGCGGACAGGGGGGAAATCAGCCCCAGCATTTT. Full variable domain (missing parts from reference TRBV2 and TRBJ1-5): EPEVTQTPSHQVTQMGQEVILRCVPISNHLYFYWYRQILGQKVEFLVSFYNNEISEKSEIFDDQFSVERPDGSNFTLKIRSTKLEDSAMYFCASSSGQGGNQPQHFGDGTRLSIL.

The genes are TRBV5-1 and TRBJ2-7; D is unclear. The germline gives CDR1 SGHRS, CDR2 YFSETQ. Trimming stripped 3 bases from V and 0 bases from J, with 7 bases between. CDR3 length equals 13 residues. CDR3 residues: CASSSTSSYEQYF. The CDR3, as DNA: TGCGCCAGCAGCTCTACGAGCTCCTACGAGCAGTACTTC.

This chain links TRBV6-2 or TRBV6-3 with TRBJ1-5; D is unresolved. V shed 4 bases and J shed 0 bases, with 13 bases lying between them. Germline loops: CDR1 MNHEY, CDR2 SVGEGT. The CDR3 length is 16 residues. The CDR3 region is CASSSQTGYSNQPQHF. CDR3 sequence (DNA): TGTGCCAGCAGTTCCCAGACGGGTTATAGCAATCAGCCCCAGCATTTT.

V is TRBV5-1 and J is TRBJ1-2; D gene unclear. CDR3 length: 13 residues. CDR1 SGHRS and CDR2 YFSETQ come from the germline V gene. V lost 0 bases and J lost 2, with 5 bases in between. The CDR3: CASSLGSNYGYTF. The CDR3 nucleotides are TGCGCCAGCAGCTTGGGTTCGAACTATGGCTACACCTTC.

In this sample, this clone turned up a few times. This rearrangement joins TRBV19 to TRBJ1-1, with 11 bases identical to TRBD1. Germline trimming cut 5 bases from V and 1 base from J; bases unmatched to any gene: 12. The CDR3 consists of 18 residues. From germline, CDR1 is LNHDA and CDR2 SQIVND (reference sequence). CDR3 residues: CASSPGPRTGGWNTEAFF. Written as DNA, the CDR3 is TGTGCCAGTAGTCCAGGCCCTCGGACAGGGGGCTGGAACACTGAAGCTTTCTTT. Supplemented by reference TRBV19 and TRBJ1-1, the full variable domain reads DGGITQSPKYLFRKEGQNVTLSCEQNLNHDAMYWYRQDPGQGLRLIYYSQIVNDFQKGDIAEGYSVSREKKESFPLTVTSAQKNPTAFYLCASSPGPRTGGWNTEAFFGQGTRLTVV.

The chain carries TRBV7-2 and TRBJ1-2; TRBD1 might be the D (5 bases). This CDR3 is built from 14 residues. Germline CDR1 and CDR2: SGHTA and FQGNSA. Trimming left V 1 base short and J 3 bases short, with 9 bases between. CDR3 DNA: TGTGCCAGCAGCTTAGAGGGGAGGGACTATGGCTACACCTTC. Translating it yields CASSLEGRDYGYTF. The full variable domain, its missing parts supplied by reference TRBV7-2 and TRBJ1-2, is GAGVSQSPSNKVTEKGKDVELRCDPISGHTALYWYRQSLGQGLEFLIYFQGNSAPDKSGLPSDRFSAERTGGSVSTLTIQRTQQEDSAVYLCASSLEGRDYGYTFGSGTRLTVV.

The chain is built from TRBV7-2 and TRBJ2-3; a possible D gene is TRBD2 (5 bases). Trimming removed 2 bases from V and 5 bases from J, with 17 bases in between. Per the germline V gene, CDR1 is SGHTA and CDR2 is FQGNSA. The CDR3 runs 16 residues. The CDR3 bases are TGTGCCAGCAGCTTAAGAACTGGGCGGGCGAAAGATACGCAGTATTTT. This translates into CASSLRTGRAKDTQYF.

The chain couples TRBV5-8 to TRBJ1-5; a possible D gene is TRBD1 (6 bases). Trimming took 4 bases from V and 7 from J, leaving 15 bases between them. The CDR3 consists of 14 residues. The germline V gene encodes CDR1 SGHTS and CDR2 YDEGEE. CDR3 region: CASSRVGGGQPQHF. For the CDR3, the DNA is TGTGCCAGCAGCCGCGTTGGGGGGGGCCAGCCCCAGCATTTT.

The V gene is TRBV27, the J gene TRBJ1-2, with 10 positions matching TRBD1. The CDR3 is 16 amino acids. The germline CDR1 and CDR2 sequences are MNHEY and SMNVEV (reference sequence). V lost 0 bases and J lost 4; bases outside the gene matches: 5. The CDR3 spells CASSLSGQGVIYGYTF. As DNA, the CDR3 is TGTGCCAGCAGTTTATCAGGACAGGGGGTAATCTATGGCTACACCTTC.

The V gene is TRBV30, the J gene TRBJ2-7; TRBD2 aligns across 9 bases. Germline lookup yields CDR1 GTSNPN and CDR2 SVGIG (reference sequence). The J segment lost 4 bases and the V segment lost 0 bases, leaving 10 bases of the junction unmatched. CDR3 size: 16 residues. In DNA form, the CDR3 reads TGTGCCTGGAGTGTACGTCTAGCGGGATATGGTTACGAGCAGTACTTC. It yields the protein CAWSVRLAGYGYEQYF. Full variable domain (missing parts from reference TRBV30 and TRBJ2-7): SQTIHQWPATLVQPVGSPLSLECTVEGTSNPNLYWYRQAAGRGLQLLFYSVGIGQISSEVPQNLSASRPQDRQFILSSKKLLLSDSGFYLCAWSVRLAGYGYEQYFGPGTRLTVT.

This chain links TRBV7-2 with TRBJ1-3; 8 positions agree with TRBD1. Germline V CDR1 and CDR2: SGHTA, FQGNSA. V lost 9 bases and J lost 6; bases outside the gene matches: 10. The CDR3 runs to 14 residues. In DNA, the CDR3 is TGTGCCAGTATGACTGGGACAGGCTCAAACACCATATATTTT. It translates to CASMTGTGSNTIYF.

The rearrangement joins TRBV11-2 to TRBJ1-2; D call uncertain. CDR3 length equals 14 residues. Germline V gene sequence: CDR1 SGHAT, CDR2 FQNNGV. V was trimmed by 7 bases and J by 4 bases, leaving 16 bases between them. CDR3 loop: CASTYPRQPYGYTF. CDR3 nucleotides: TGTGCCAGCACCTACCCGAGGCAGCCCTATGGCTACACCTTC. Complete variable domain (other parts from reference TRBV11-2 and TRBJ1-2): EAGVAQSPRYKIIEKRQSVAFWCNPISGHATLYWYQQILGQGPKLLIQFQNNGVVDDSQLPKDRFSAERLKGVDSTLKIQPAKLEDSAVYLCASTYPRQPYGYTFGSGTRLTVV.

The chain joins TRBV7-9 to TRBJ2-2; 8 nucleotides align to TRBD1. V trimming: 5 bases; J trimming: 1 base; junction bases outside the gene matches: 6. CDR3 length: 16 residues. Germline V gene sequence: CDR1 SEHNR, CDR2 FQNEAQ (reference sequence). The CDR3, as DNA: TGTGCCAGCAGCGGACTGACAGGGGTGAACACCGGGGAGCTGTTTTTT. Translating it yields CASSGLTGVNTGELFF.

This chain joins TRBV3-1 (or the pseudogene TRBV3-2) and TRBJ2-7; 7 bases line up with TRBD2. After removal of 1 base from V and 4 bases from J, the junction contained 4 bases not matched to a gene. The length of the CDR3 is 14 residues. Germline-derived CDR1 and CDR2 are LGHDT and YNNKEL (reference sequence). The CDR3 reads CASSQVGRLYEQYF. As DNA, the CDR3 is TGTGCCAGCAGCCAAGTCGGGAGGTTGTACGAGCAGTACTTC.

The J gene is TRBJ2-1, the V gene TRBV4-2; D possibly corresponds to TRBD2 (5 bases). This CDR3 has 17 residues. Trimming removed 1 base at V and 7 bases at J, with 20 bases between. Germline lookup yields CDR1 LGHNA and CDR2 YNFKEQ. The CDR3 reads CASSQAPLAPKANEQFF. In DNA form, the CDR3 reads TGTGCCAGCAGCCAAGCCCCCCTAGCACCAAAGGCGAATGAGCAGTTCTTC.

The chain recombines TRBV28 with TRBJ1-2; weak D call: TRBD1 (6 bases). The CDR3 totals 12 residues. CDR1 is MDHEN and CDR2 is SYDVKM in the germline V gene. Trimming removed 5 bases at V and 14 bases at J, with 18 bases between. CDR3 DNA sequence: TGTGCCAGCAGTGGACAGATATGGCTAGAAACCTTC. Its protein product is CASSGQIWLETF.

The chain combines TRBV9 with TRBJ2-5, with D tentatively TRBD1 (6 bases). The V gene lost 2 bases and the J gene lost 0 bases, with 8 bases spanning the gap. This CDR3 is built from 14 residues. The V gene's germline CDR1 is SGDLS and CDR2 YYNGEE. The CDR3 sequence is CASSVTGNQETQYF. Here the CDR3 DNA reads TGTGCCAGCAGCGTTACAGGGAACCAAGAGACCCAGTACTTC.

CDR3 amino acids: CASSSDSSYEQYF. The CDR3 DNA follows: TGTGCCAGCAGCTCAGACAGTTCCTACGAGCAGTACTTC. This sequence joins TRBV11-3 and TRBJ2-7, with a possible D match to TRBD1 (5 bases). With 4 bases removed from V and 1 base from J, the gap between germline ends came to 8 bases. The germline gives CDR1 SGHNT, CDR2 YENEEA. This CDR3 is 13 amino acids long.

The V call is TRBV28, the J call TRBJ2-1, with D perhaps TRBD1 (6 bases). Trimming stripped 6 bases from V and 5 bases from J, with 14 bases between. Germline V CDR1 and CDR2: MDHEN, SYDVKM. The CDR3 has 14 residues. The DNA for the CDR3 is TGTGCCAGCAGAACCGGGACACGAGACAATGAGCAGTTCTTC. As protein: CASRTGTRDNEQFF.

This chain links TRBV2 with TRBJ1-2; no firm D call. V was trimmed by 7 bases and J by 4 bases, leaving 13 bases between them. This CDR3 is built from 13 residues. The germline V gene has CDR1 SNHLY and CDR2 FYNNEI. CDR3 nucleotide sequence: TGTGCCAGCACGTACCTCCGGAGCTATGGCTACACCTTC. Its translation: CASTYLRSYGYTF.

The CDR3 sequence: CASSGQGKETQYF. Here the CDR3 DNA reads TGTGCCAGCAGTGGACAGGGGAAAGAGACCCAGTACTTC. The chain combines TRBV28 with TRBJ2-5, with TRBD1 matching 9 bases. Germline lookup yields CDR1 MDHEN and CDR2 SYDVKM. This CDR3 region has 13 residues. The trim removed 5 bases at V and 3 bases at J, leaving 1 base unmatched. Complete variable domain (other parts from reference TRBV28 and TRBJ2-5): DVKVTQSSRYLVKRTGEKVFLECVQDMDHENMFWYRQDPGLGLRLIYFSYDVKMKEKGDIPEGYSVSREKKERFSLILESASTNQTSMYLCASSGQGKETQYFGPGTRLLVL.

A single count supports this clone. The gene calls are TRBV19 and TRBJ2-3; 7 bases line up with TRBD1. Germline V CDR1 and CDR2: LNHDA, SQIVND (reference sequence). Trimming took 3 bases from V and 1 from J; bases not matched to a gene: 7. The CDR3 has 16 residues. The CDR3 DNA sequence: TGTGCCAGTAGTATTTTTGGGCAGGGGGGCACAGATACGCAGTATTTT. Translation: CASSIFGQGGTDTQYF.

The rearrangement links TRBV15 to TRBJ1-4; 7 positions match TRBD1. CDR3 length: 16 residues. The ends lost 0 bases at V and 11 bases at J; junction bases unmatched: 12. The germline V gene encodes CDR1 LNHNV and CDR2 YYDKDF (reference sequence). CDR3: CATSRDRTGPFGKLFF. The CDR3 coding sequence is TGTGCCACCAGCAGAGATCGGACAGGACCCTTTGGGAAACTGTTTTTT.

The chain employs TRBV6-5 and TRBJ2-7; D is ambiguous. V shed 5 bases and J shed 4 bases, with 15 bases lying between them. The CDR3 sequence is 14 residues long. CDR1 is MNHEY and CDR2 is SVGAGI in the germline V gene. The CDR3 region is CASSPSISSYEQYF. CDR3 nucleotides: TGTGCCAGCAGTCCGTCGATTAGCTCTTACGAGCAGTACTTC.

The gene calls are TRBV6-2 or TRBV6-3 and TRBJ2-5, with 8 nucleotides matching TRBD1. The CDR3 runs 14 residues. CDR1 MNHEY and CDR2 SVGEGT come from the germline V gene. The trim removed 5 bases at V and 4 bases at J, leaving 6 bases unmatched. This CDR3 is CASSPQGTGETQYF. DNA of the CDR3: TGTGCCAGCAGTCCACAGGGGACAGGAGAGACCCAGTACTTC.